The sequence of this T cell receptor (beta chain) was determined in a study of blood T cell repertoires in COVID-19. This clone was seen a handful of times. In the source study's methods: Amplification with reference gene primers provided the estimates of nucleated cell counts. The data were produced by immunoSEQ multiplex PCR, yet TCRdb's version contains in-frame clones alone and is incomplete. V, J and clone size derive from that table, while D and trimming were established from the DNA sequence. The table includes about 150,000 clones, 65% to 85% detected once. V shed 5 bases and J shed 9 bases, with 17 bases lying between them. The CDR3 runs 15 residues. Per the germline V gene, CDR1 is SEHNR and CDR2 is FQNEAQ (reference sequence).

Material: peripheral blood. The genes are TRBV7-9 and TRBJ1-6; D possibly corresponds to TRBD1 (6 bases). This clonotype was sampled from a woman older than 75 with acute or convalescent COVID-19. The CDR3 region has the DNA TGTGCCAGCAGCGCGCTCACAGGGTCAGGTTCACCCCTCCACTTT. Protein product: CASSALTGSGSPLHF.